A single sample gave rise to the 5 T cell receptor beta chains below, sequenced in a study of cytomegalovirus exposure and HLA in healthy donors. The PCR employed 60 Vbeta primers together with 13 Jbeta primers. Measured with immunoSEQ multiplex PCR; TCRdb has only the in-frame clones, and not every one. The data hold about 90,000 clones, with about two thirds observed a single time. Sequenced: PBMCs. These receptors originate from a young woman in good health and CMV-seropositive.

This clone was seen more than once but under ten times. The chain links TRBV7-7 to TRBJ2-7; tentative D call: TRBD1 (5 bases). Deletions cut 1 base from V and 3 bases from J, with 7 bases between. The germline V gene encodes CDR1 SSHAT and CDR2 FNYEAQ (reference sequence). CDR3 length: 13 amino acids. CDR3 coding DNA: TGTGCCAGCAGCTTAGGGACACACTACGAGCAGTACTTC. The encoded protein is CASSLGTHYEQYF.

The chain employs TRBV7-9 and TRBJ1-1, with 7 bases fitting TRBD1. Germline values: CDR1 SEHNR, CDR2 FQNEAQ (reference sequence). The CDR3 spans 14 residues. V lost 5 bases, J lost 2 bases, and 5 bases stayed unmatched. DNA of the CDR3: TGTGCCAGCAGCCCACAGGGGAGTAACACTGAAGCTTTCTTT. Its translation is CASSPQGSNTEAFF.

This clone was found a few times. The chain recombines TRBV4-2 with TRBJ2-7; 10 bases are a match to TRBD2. The V gene end was trimmed by 0 bases and the J gene end by 0 bases; junction bases not matched to a gene: 5. The germline gives CDR1 LGHNA, CDR2 YNFKEQ. The CDR3 is 17 amino acids. The CDR3 nucleotides are TGTGCCAGCAGCCAAGAGGGAGCGGGGGGGAGCTCCTACGAGCAGTACTTC. Protein product: CASSQEGAGGSSYEQYF.

This clone came up a few times. The chain recombines TRBV6-6 with TRBJ2-7; the D gene is possibly TRBD2 (6 bases). Trimming removed 6 bases from V and 1 base from J, with 13 bases in between. Germline loops: CDR1 MNHNY, CDR2 SVGAGI (reference sequence). This CDR3 comprises 14 residues. CDR3 protein: CASRTGTVSYEQYF. DNA of the CDR3: TGTGCCAGCAGAACCGGGACTGTATCCTACGAGCAGTACTTC.

This clone has just a few counts. The chain carries TRBV28 and TRBJ1-2, with 7 bases lining up with TRBD1. With 5 bases clipped from V and 4 bases from J, the junction kept 1 base outside the gene matches. The CDR3 extends over 12 amino acids. Germline assignment: CDR1 MDHEN and CDR2 SYDVKM. Here the CDR3 DNA reads TGTGCCAGCAGTCAGGGGGGCTATGGCTACACCTTC. Translating gives CASSQGGYGYTF.